The 4 T cell receptor beta chains below were found in one sample sequenced in a study of glioma-infiltrating T cells. Using RNA template, CDR3s of TCR alpha and beta were amplified with iRepertoire arm-PCR. Each CDR3 protein is one row after TCRdb ran MiXCR on the multiplex PCR reads. The data show about 410,000 distinct CDR3 sequences, about 40% seen once. Material for sequencing was glioma tissue, nonneoplastic brain tissue, or PBMCs (not recorded which). Every receptor here comes from a human donor with low-grade glioma or glioblastoma, undergoing nonglioma brain surgery, or in good health (not recorded which).

The sample holds a few counts of this clonotype. This chain joins TRBV20-1 and TRBJ2-7; either TRBD1 or TRBD2 may fit D (5 bases each). The ends were cut back, 4 bases at V and 2 bases at J, with 12 bases in the middle. The length of the CDR3 is 13 residues. Germline V CDR1 and CDR2: DFQATT, SNEGSKA (reference sequence). CDR3 nucleotide sequence: TGCAGTGCTATCCGGGACGCGACCTACGAGCAGTACTTC. Translation gives CSAIRDATYEQYF.

Points on this clonotype: A much bigger clone sits one base away, suggesting this may be a read error. V usage is TRBV6-6 and J usage is TRBJ2-1; D tentatively fits TRBD1 or TRBD2 (5 bases each). The CDR3 covers 12 residues. From germline, CDR1 is MNHNY and CDR2 SVGAGI (reference sequence). V was trimmed by 6 bases and J by 9 bases, leaving 12 bases between them. The CDR3 loop reads CASRPTGREQFF. The DNA of the CDR3 is TGTGCCAGCAGACCCACGGGGCGTGAGCAGTTCTTC.

Regarding this clonotype: A much more abundant neighbour one base away suggests this may be a read error. The J gene is TRBJ1-1, the V gene TRBV27; D unresolved. V gave up 3 bases and J gave up 0 bases, with 11 bases separating them. This CDR3 is built from 15 residues. In germline, CDR1 is MNHEY, CDR2 SMNVEV (reference sequence). CDR3 coding DNA: TGTGCCAGCAGTTTTGTAACCGCAGTGAACACTGAAGCTTTCTTT. It codes for CASSFVTAVNTEAFF.

The gene calls are TRBV28 and TRBJ1-2; D remains ambiguous. Germline V gene sequence: CDR1 MDHEN, CDR2 SYDVKM. This CDR3 comprises 14 residues. Deletions cut 4 bases from V and 5 bases from J, with 14 bases between. CDR3 amino acids: CASSSFTVGYGYTF. CDR3 bases: TGTGCCAGCAGTTCCTTTACAGTGGGATATGGCTACACCTTC.